This T cell receptor (beta chain) was profiled in a study of cytomegalovirus exposure and HLA in healthy donors. Study-wide results and limits: Published work reported that the classifier diagnosed cytomegalovirus status with high specificity and sensitivity.

Comment on this clone: Its specificity is not known.

V was clipped by 3 bases and J by 9 bases; unmatched bases: 7. Germline CDR1 is SGHTA and CDR2 is FQGNSA. The CDR3 totals 14 residues. The repertoire was sequenced with immunoSEQ multiplex PCR; TCRdb's copy has only in-frame clones and lacks some. The profile shows 100,000 to 150,000 clones, approximately 95% of them singletons. Sequenced input: PBMCs. The receptor was isolated from a man aged 18-30 years in good health and CMV-seronegative. V usage is TRBV7-2 and J usage is TRBJ2-1, with TRBD2 matching over 8 bases. The CDR3 DNA is TGTGCCAGCAGCTTGGCCCGGGGGGGACGTGAGCAGTTCTTC. It translates to CASSLARGGREQFF.